This T cell receptor beta chain was sequenced in a study of human versus mouse CDR3 diversity and MHC coevolution. Using immunoSEQ multiplex PCR, the repertoire was profiled, and TCRdb retains in-frame clones only, with some absent. The table shows over 60,000 clones, with around 90% occurring only once. Germline V gene sequence: CDR1 ENHRY, CDR2 SYGVKD. V was clipped by 3 bases and J by 4 bases, with 10 bases between them. This CDR3 contains 14 residues. Cells were CD45RO-negative CD62L-positive naive CD4 T cells sorted from PBMCs. The chain carries TRBV10-3 and TRBJ2-1; D uncertain. This sequence was found in a person aged 25 to 75 in good health. Sequencing was performed on naive CD4+ T cells from blood. The subset here: CD45RO-negative CD62L-positive naive CD4 T cells. The CDR3 here is CAISDEAYYNEQFF. DNA for the CDR3: TGTGCCATCAGTGACGAGGCCTATTACAATGAGCAGTTCTTC.